The source of this TCR beta chain is a study of regulatory dendritic cells for organ transplantation. Sequencing was performed with immunoSEQ multiplex PCR; in TCRdb, only in-frame clones are kept and a portion is missing. The sample contains 20,000 or so clones, approximately 85% of which appear only once. Findings and caveats of the study: Naive T cells showed high diversity, memory cells less, memory CD8+ least.

On this clone itself: Its target is unknown.

Sorted subsets were CFSE-labeled and cultured 4 to 6 days with allogeneic dendritic cells. FACS sorted CD4+ or CD8+ T cells into CD45RA+ naive and CD45RO+ memory. The V gene lost 3 bases and the J gene lost 7 bases, with 9 bases spanning the gap. The CDR3 spans 13 residues. The V gene's germline CDR1 is SEHNR and CDR2 FQNEAQ (reference sequence). The TCR comes from a human donor in good health. Sequencing input: naive CD4+ T cells from blood cultured with regulatory dendritic cells. Subset meaning: CD45RA+ naive T cells. J is TRBJ1-4 and V is TRBV7-9; D is uncertain. The CDR3 nucleotides read TGTGCCAGCAGCTTTCAAGCGGGTGAAAAACTGTTTTTT. This sequence encodes CASSFQAGEKLFF. Supplemented by reference TRBV7-9 and TRBJ1-4, the full variable domain reads DTGVSQNPRHKITKRGQNVTFRCDPISEHNRLYWYRQTLGQGPEFLTYFQNEAQLEKSRLLSDRFSAERPKGSFSTLEIQRTEQGDSAMYLCASSFQAGEKLFFGSGTQLSVL.